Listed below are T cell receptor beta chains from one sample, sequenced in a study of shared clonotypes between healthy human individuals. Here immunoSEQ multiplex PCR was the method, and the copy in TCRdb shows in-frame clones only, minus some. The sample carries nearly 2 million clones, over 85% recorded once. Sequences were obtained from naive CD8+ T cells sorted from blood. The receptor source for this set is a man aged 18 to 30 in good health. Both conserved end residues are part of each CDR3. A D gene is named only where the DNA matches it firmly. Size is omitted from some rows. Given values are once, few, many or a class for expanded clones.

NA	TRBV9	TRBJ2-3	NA	TGTGCCAGCAGCGAAAGGGACTTCCCAACAGCGCAGTATTTT	CASSERDFPTAQYF
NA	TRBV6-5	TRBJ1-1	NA	TGTGCCAGCAAAGGGGTCGGGAGGAACACTGAAGCTTTCTTT	CASKGVGRNTEAFF
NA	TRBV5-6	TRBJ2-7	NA	TGTGCCAGCAGCACGGGACTTTCCTACGAGCAGTACTTC	CASSTGLSYEQYF
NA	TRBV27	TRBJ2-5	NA	TGTGCCAGCAGTCTCAACATCAACGTGAAGACCCAGTACTTC	CASSLNINVKTQYF
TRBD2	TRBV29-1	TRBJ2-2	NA	TGCAGCGTTAGGGAGGGCCTCGACACCGGGGAGCTGTTTTTT	CSVREGLDTGELFF
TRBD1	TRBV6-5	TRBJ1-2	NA	TGTGCCAGCAGGCCAACCGGGACAGGGGGCGAGGGCTACACCTTC	CASRPTGTGGEGYTF
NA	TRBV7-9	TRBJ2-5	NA	TGTGCCAGCGGCCCGCCAGGGAGAGAGACCCAGTACTTC	CASGPPGRETQYF
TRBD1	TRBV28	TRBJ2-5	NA	TGTGCCAGCAGTCTCCGGGACAGCCAAGAGACCCAGTACTTC	CASSLRDSQETQYF
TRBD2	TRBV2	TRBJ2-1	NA	TGTGCCAGCAGTGAAGACCCGGGACTAGCGGGAGTCTACAATGAGCAGTTCTTC	CASSEDPGLAGVYNEQFF
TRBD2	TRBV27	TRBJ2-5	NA	TGTGCCAGCAGTGCGCTGACTGGCGGGAGGGTCCCAGAGACCCAGTACTTC	CASSALTGGRVPETQYF
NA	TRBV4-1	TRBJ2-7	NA	TGCGCCAGCAGCCAAGCCGGGACCCACTACGAGCAGTACTTC	CASSQAGTHYEQYF
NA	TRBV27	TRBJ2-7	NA	TGTGCCAGCAGTTTCACAGGTCTCGGTTCCGAGCAGTACTTC	CASSFTGLGSEQYF
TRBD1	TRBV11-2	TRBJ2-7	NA	TGTGCCAGCAGCCCGGGACAGGGGGCATCCTACGAGCAGTACTTC	CASSPGQGASYEQYF
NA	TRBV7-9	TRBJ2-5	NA	TGTGCCAGCAGCCCCGCGGGGCCGAATCCAGAGACCCAGTACTTC	CASSPAGPNPETQYF
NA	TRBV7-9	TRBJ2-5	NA	TGTGCCAGCAGCTTAGTGCCGGAGGGGGTAGAGACCCAGTACTTC	CASSLVPEGVETQYF
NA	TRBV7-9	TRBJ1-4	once	TGTGCCAGCAGCTTTCCAAGAGGGGGGTCAAATGAAAAACTGTTTTTT	CASSFPRGGSNEKLFF
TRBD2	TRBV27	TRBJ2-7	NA	TGTGCCAGCAGTTTATCGATTGGGCTAGCGGCTGGGGAGCAGTACTTC	CASSLSIGLAAGEQYF
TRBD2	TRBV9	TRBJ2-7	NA	TGTGCCAGCAGCGTCGGGGGGGATACCTACGAGCAGTACTTC	CASSVGGDTYEQYF
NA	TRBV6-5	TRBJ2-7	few	TGTGCCAGCAGGGACTCGCTTAGCTCCTACGAGCAGTACTTC	CASRDSLSSYEQYF
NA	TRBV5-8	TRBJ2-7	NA	TGTGCCAGCAGCTTGAGGCAGGATTCCTACGAGCAGTACTTC	CASSLRQDSYEQYF
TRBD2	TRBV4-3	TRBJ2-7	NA	TGCGCCAGCAGCCAAGATTGGGGGGGGGAGTACGAGCAGTACTTC	CASSQDWGGEYEQYF
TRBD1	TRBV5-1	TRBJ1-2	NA	TGCGCCAGCAGCGAGGGACAGGGTGACTATGGCTACACCTTC	CASSEGQGDYGYTF
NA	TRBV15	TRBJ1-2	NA	TGTGCCACCAGCAGAGAATTCGCAGGGGAATATGGCTACACCTTC	CATSREFAGEYGYTF
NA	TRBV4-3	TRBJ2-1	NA	TGCGCCAGCAGCCCTGGGGTCTCCTACAATGAGCAGTTCTTC	CASSPGVSYNEQFF
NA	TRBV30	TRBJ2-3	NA	TGTGCCTGGAGTGGGGTGGACGCAAGCACAGATACGCAGTATTTT	CAWSGVDASTDTQYF